A single sample gave rise to the 20 T cell receptor beta chains below, sequenced in a study of T cell repertoires in cytomegalovirus infection. TCRdb itself ran the reads through MiXCR, one entry per CDR3 protein. The profile covers 350,000 to 500,000 distinct CDR3 sequences, with roughly a third appearing a single time and roughly an eighth taken by the ten largest. Specimen: PBMCs. The origin of the receptors is a human donor in good health (CMV status not recorded). Some clones in this sample may be carry-over from other donors' samples.

This chain links TRBV18 with TRBJ2-1; TRBD1 matches 9 bases. Germline assignment: CDR1 KGHSH and CDR2 LQKENI. There are 14 residues in the CDR3. The trim removed 4 bases at V and 7 bases at J, leaving 5 bases unmatched. In DNA, the CDR3 is TGTGCCAGCTCACAAGGGACAGGGTGGAATGAGCAGTTCTTC. Its protein is CASSQGTGWNEQFF.

This sequence joins TRBV20-1 and TRBJ1-1; 8 nucleotides line up with TRBD1. The germline V gene encodes CDR1 DFQATT and CDR2 SNEGSKA (reference sequence). V was pared by 3 bases and J by 11 bases, with 5 bases of the junction left unmatched. This CDR3 has 11 residues. The CDR3 sequence: CSASQDRGAFF. CDR3 nucleotide sequence: TGCAGTGCTAGTCAAGACAGGGGCGCTTTCTTT.

V is TRBV20-1 and J is TRBJ2-3, with 7 bases that match TRBD2. Germline V CDR1 and CDR2: DFQATT, SNEGSKA (reference sequence). The CDR3 length is 15 residues. Trimming removed 4 bases from V and 2 bases from J; junction bases left unmatched: 9. The CDR3 is CSANIWRGTTDTQYF. CDR3 in DNA: TGCAGTGCTAATATCTGGCGGGGGACCACAGATACGCAGTATTTT.

This clonotype was seen a handful of times. This sequence joins TRBV5-4 and TRBJ1-6; D gene unclear. This CDR3 has 13 amino acids. V lost 4 bases to trimming and J lost 8 bases, with 10 bases between them. Germline V gene data show CDR1 as SGHNT and CDR2 as YYREEE (reference sequence). Here the CDR3 DNA reads TGTGCCAGCAGCCCCGGGCTGCATTCACCCCTCCACTTT. Translating it yields CASSPGLHSPLHF.

The rearrangement links TRBV27 to TRBJ1-2, with 11 bases matching TRBD1. Germline-derived CDR1 and CDR2 are MNHEY and SMNVEV (reference sequence). The CDR3 spans 15 residues. V lost 5 bases to trimming and J lost 9 bases; unmatched junction nucleotides: 11. CDR3 nucleotide sequence: TGTGCCAGCAGTACCCCGGGACAGGGGGGATATAGCTACACCTTC. Residues: CASSTPGQGGYSYTF.

V gene TRBV13 combines with J gene TRBJ1-1; TRBD1 is a possible D gene (6 bases). V gave up 4 bases and J gave up 4 bases, with 13 bases separating them. Germline lookup yields CDR1 PRHDT and CDR2 FYEKMQ (reference sequence). The CDR3 spans 14 residues. CDR3 bases: TGTGCCAGCAGCTCAAACACAGGGAGCACTGAAGCTTTCTTT. Its protein product is CASSSNTGSTEAFF.

This clonotype was found many times. The rearrangement joins TRBV28 to TRBJ1-1; D perhaps matches TRBD1 (6 bases). The CDR3 totals 14 residues. Deletions cut 10 bases from V and 0 bases from J, with 15 bases between. Germline V gene data show CDR1 as MDHEN and CDR2 as SYDVKM. The CDR3 DNA reads as TGTGCCATTACAGAGGGGGTTATGAACACTGAAGCTTTCTTT. Amino acids: CAITEGVMNTEAFF. The whole variable domain, remainder taken from reference TRBV28 and TRBJ1-1, is DVKVTQSSRYLVKRTGEKVFLECVQDMDHENMFWYRQDPGLGLRLIYFSYDVKMKEKGDIPEGYSVSREKKERFSLILESASTNQTSMYLCAITEGVMNTEAFFGQGTRLTVV.

Of note for this clonotype: A much larger clonotype is one base distant, so this may be a read error. This chain links TRBV7-2 with TRBJ2-5, with D unclear. This CDR3 is 14 amino acids long. CDR1 and CDR2 from the germline V gene are SGHTA and FQGNSA. The CDR3 sequence: CASSLVTDQETLYF. Here the CDR3 DNA reads TGTGCCAGCAGCTTAGTCACGGACCAAGAGACCCTGTACTTC.

The sample holds a few counts of this clonotype. The V call is TRBV6-5, the J call TRBJ2-7; 8 nucleotides line up with TRBD1. Trimming at V came to 6 bases and at J to 4 bases, leaving 11 bases not matched to a gene. The V gene's germline CDR1 is MNHEY and CDR2 SVGAGI. The CDR3 has 15 amino acids. The CDR3 sequence: CASSLYQGAIYEQYF. CDR3 DNA: TGTGCCAGCAGCTTATATCAGGGGGCAATTTACGAGCAGTACTTC.

At least ten counts were recorded for this clonotype. This chain joins TRBV7-6 and TRBJ2-7; D remains ambiguous. Per the germline V gene, CDR1 is SGHVS and CDR2 is FNYEAQ. CDR3 size: 14 residues. Trimming pared 1 base from V and 7 bases from J, leaving 14 bases between. For the CDR3, the DNA is TGTGCCAGCAGCTTAGGCCCGCTCTCTCTAGAGCAGTACTTC. Translating it yields CASSLGPLSLEQYF.

This clonotype was seen more than once but under ten times. This sequence joins TRBV28 and TRBJ1-1; 7 bases line up with TRBD1. CDR1 and CDR2 (germline): MDHEN, SYDVKM. This CDR3 has 15 amino acids. Germline trimming cut 6 bases from V and 5 bases from J; bases unmatched to any gene: 12. CDR3 coding DNA: TGTGCCAGCAGCCCAACGACAGGGTTGGGGACTGAAGCTTTCTTT. It translates to CASSPTTGLGTEAFF.

Only a few counts were recorded for this clonotype. This rearrangement joins TRBV19 to TRBJ1-1; unclear D gene. From germline, CDR1 is LNHDA and CDR2 SQIVND (reference sequence). This CDR3 region has 15 residues. Trimming took off 5 bases at V and 3 bases at J, with 16 bases between the two ends. In DNA form, the CDR3 reads TGTGCCAGTAGTCCCCCCCGTCGGATGGACACTGAAGCTTTCTTT. Its protein is CASSPPRRMDTEAFF.

The V gene is TRBV6-5, the J gene TRBJ1-5; tentative D call: TRBD1 (5 bases). Looked up from germline, CDR1 is MNHEY and CDR2 is SVGAGI. The CDR3 extends over 13 amino acids. Between the trimmed V and J ends, which lost 6 bases and 5 bases, there was a span of 11 bases. Written as DNA, the CDR3 is TGTGCCAGCAGGCCCGGGGGGGATCAGCCCCAGCATTTT. It translates to CASRPGGDQPQHF.

In its sample, this clonotype was seen a few times. The V and J genes are TRBV10-2 and TRBJ2-6; D is ambiguous. Trimming took 7 bases from V and 0 from J, leaving 10 bases between them. Germline CDR1 is WSHSY and CDR2 is SAAADI. The CDR3 sequence is 15 residues long. The DNA for the CDR3 is TGCGCCAGCAATGACGTAAGCTCTGGGGCCAACGTCCTGACTTTC. Translating it yields CASNDVSSGANVLTF.

This clonotype showed up just a few times. The CDR3 reads CASSFFPGDYEQYF. As DNA, the CDR3 is TGTGCCAGCAGCTTTTTTCCGGGGGATTACGAGCAGTACTTC. The chain uses TRBV7-2 and TRBJ2-7; D is perhaps TRBD2 (6 bases). CDR3 size: 14 residues. The V end lost 3 bases, the J end lost 4 bases, and 13 bases lay between the germline ends. Germline assignment: CDR1 SGHTA and CDR2 FQGNSA.

In nucleotides, the CDR3 is TGTGCCAGTAGTATCGCAGCTTCGGGCGATGAGCAGTTCTTC. Its protein product is CASSIAASGDEQFF. V usage is TRBV19 and J usage is TRBJ2-1; D is uncertain. This CDR3 comprises 14 residues. The V and J ends lost 3 bases and 8 bases respectively, with 14 bases between them. Germline V gene sequence: CDR1 LNHDA, CDR2 SQIVND (reference sequence). Complete variable domain (other parts from reference TRBV19 and TRBJ2-1): DGGITQSPKYLFRKEGQNVTLSCEQNLNHDAMYWYRQDPGQGLRLIYYSQIVNDFQKGDIAEGYSVSREKKESFPLTVTSAQKNPTAFYLCASSIAASGDEQFFGPGTRLTVL.

The chain carries TRBV2 and TRBJ1-3; D call uncertain. The CDR3 sequence is 14 residues long. The germline V gene has CDR1 SNHLY and CDR2 FYNNEI. V was pared by 0 bases and J by 4 bases, with 7 bases between. CDR3 nucleotide sequence: TGTGCCAGCAGTGAAGCGCTGCAGGGAAACACCATATATTTT. Residues: CASSEALQGNTIYF.

This clonotype occurred many times. CDR3 bases: TGTGCCAGCAGGCAATCCCTAAGGAGCACTGAAGCTTTCTTT. Translating gives CASRQSLRSTEAFF. V usage is TRBV12-3 or TRBV12-4 and J usage is TRBJ1-1, with D uncertain. V lost 6 bases, J lost 4 bases, and 15 bases lay in between. CDR3 length: 14 amino acids.

As regards this clonotype: A single base separates this from a much larger clone, so it may be a read error. J is TRBJ1-1 and V is TRBV7-2; 7 nucleotides line up with TRBD1. The CDR3 totals 14 residues. Trimming took 6 bases from V and 8 from J; bases not matched to a gene: 12. Germline CDR1 is SGHTA and CDR2 is FQGNSA. The CDR3 DNA reads as TGTGCCAGCAGATTTCGACAGGGCCGCGGGGAAGCTTTCTTT. It encodes CASRFRQGRGEAFF.

The V and J genes are TRBV7-9 and TRBJ2-3, with D maybe TRBD2 (6 bases). Germline lookup yields CDR1 SEHNR and CDR2 FQNEAQ (reference sequence). The CDR3 sequence is 12 residues long. V was clipped by 8 bases and J by 3 bases, with 9 bases between them. Written as DNA, the CDR3 is TGTGCCAGCGGGGCGGGGACAGATACGCAGTATTTT. This sequence encodes CASGAGTDTQYF.